A single sample is the source of the 28 T cell receptor beta chains below, sequenced in a study of T cell changes during pregnancy in multiple sclerosis. Profiling relied on immunoSEQ multiplex PCR, and the TCRdb table lists in-frame clones only, not all of them. This sample carries around 100,000 clones, more than 85% of them seen once, and the ten largest clones take over 1.5%. The sample consisted of peripheral blood, taken in the third trimester of pregnancy. The receptors shown here come from a female donor with multiple sclerosis, enrolled in a pregnancy study.

This clone was picked up a small number of times. The CDR3 DNA is TGTGCCAGCAGCCTACCGGGACAGGGGGCAGGGGGCTACACCTTC. Residues: CASSLPGQGAGGYTF. The chain is built from TRBV7-9 and TRBJ1-2; 12 nucleotides match TRBD1. The CDR3 has 15 residues. Germline assignment: CDR1 SEHNR and CDR2 FQNEAQ (reference sequence). J was trimmed by 8 bases and V by 5 bases; bases with no gene match: 9.

This chain connects TRBV19 to TRBJ2-4; a possible D gene is TRBD1 (6 bases). Trimming took off 6 bases at V and 7 bases at J, with 19 bases between the two ends. Per germline, CDR1 LNHDA and CDR2 SQIVND (reference sequence). This CDR3 has 15 residues. CDR3 bases: TGTGCCAGTAGAACAGGGACGGCGGGTGTGAACATTCAGTACTTC. Translation gives CASRTGTAGVNIQYF.

The chain uses TRBV5-1 and TRBJ1-4; 9 nucleotides align to TRBD1. This CDR3 comprises 14 residues. The J segment lost 9 bases and the V segment lost 6 bases, leaving 9 bases of the junction unmatched. Germline V lookup: CDR1 SGHRS, CDR2 YFSETQ. The CDR3 reads CASTWGDRDKKLFF. The CDR3 DNA reads as TGCGCCAGCACCTGGGGGGACAGGGATAAAAAACTGTTTTTT.

This clone was recorded only once. V and J are TRBV27 and TRBJ2-7, with D unclear. Trimming took off 5 bases at V and 2 bases at J, with 4 bases between the two ends. The CDR3 extends over 11 amino acids. CDR1 is MNHEY and CDR2 is SMNVEV in the germline V gene (reference sequence). This chain's CDR3 is CASSLPYEQYF. The CDR3 bases are TGTGCCAGCAGTCTCCCCTACGAGCAGTACTTC.

The chain couples TRBV18 to TRBJ2-1, with 7 bases fitting TRBD2. The germline CDR1 and CDR2 sequences are KGHSH and LQKENI. After removal of 5 bases from V and 5 bases from J, the junction contained 6 bases not matched to a gene. The CDR3 is 14 residues long. Written as DNA, the CDR3 is TGTGCCAGCTCAGGTCGGGGGGTCCACAATGAGCAGTTCTTC. It translates to CASSGRGVHNEQFF.

The V call is TRBV6-1, the J call TRBJ1-2; 8 positions agree with TRBD1. The germline gives CDR1 MNHNS, CDR2 SASEGT. CDR3 length: 16 residues. The ends lost 3 bases at V and 5 bases at J; junction bases unmatched: 11. CDR3 bases: TGTGCCAGCAGTGACCACTCCGGGACAGGAGCTTATGGCTACACCTTC. Translating gives CASSDHSGTGAYGYTF.

The chain carries TRBV7-2 and TRBJ2-6; 7 bases fit TRBD1. The CDR3 is 16 amino acids. Germline V gene sequence: CDR1 SGHTA, CDR2 FQGNSA. V shed 5 bases and J 0 bases; nucleotides not matched to a gene: 4. The CDR3 here is CASSPRTGSGANVLTF. The CDR3 bases are TGTGCCAGCAGCCCGAGGACAGGCTCTGGGGCCAACGTCCTGACTTTC.

The V gene is TRBV4-2, the J gene TRBJ2-5, with 7 bases lining up with TRBD2. V gave up 1 base and J gave up 1 base; unmatched junction bases: 3. The CDR3 totals 15 residues. From germline, CDR1 is LGHNA and CDR2 YNFKEQ. This CDR3 reads CASSQAASGQETQYF. The CDR3 coding sequence is TGTGCCAGCAGCCAAGCTGCTAGCGGCCAAGAGACCCAGTACTTC.

The chain recombines TRBV5-1 with TRBJ1-1; D perhaps matches TRBD1 (6 bases). CDR1 SGHRS and CDR2 YFSETQ come from the germline V gene. Trimming took off 5 bases at V and 2 bases at J, with 16 bases between the two ends. This CDR3 region has 15 residues. The CDR3 region has the DNA TGCGCCAGCAGTTATACCGGGACACTCAACACTGAAGCTTTCTTT. Its translation: CASSYTGTLNTEAFF.

J is TRBJ2-1 and V is TRBV28; TRBD2 agrees at 9 bases. V lost 1 base, J lost 6 bases, and 4 bases stayed unmatched. The CDR3 has 15 residues. CDR1 is MDHEN, CDR2 SYDVKM, per germline. CDR3 amino acids: CASSLFSGRGNEQFF. The CDR3 DNA reads as TGTGCCAGCAGTTTATTTAGCGGGAGAGGCAATGAGCAGTTCTTC.

J is TRBJ2-5 and V is TRBV30; D perhaps matches TRBD2 (5 bases). The germline V and J ends were trimmed by 1 base and 2 bases, with 8 bases remaining between them. Germline V gene sequence: CDR1 GTSNPN, CDR2 SVGIG (reference sequence). This CDR3 has 13 amino acids. The CDR3 DNA reads as TGTGCCTGGAGTGCCCCGGGGCAAGAGACCCAGTACTTC. The encoded protein is CAWSAPGQETQYF.

V is TRBV6-5 and J is TRBJ2-7, with TRBD2 as a possible D gene (6 bases). Germline-derived CDR1 and CDR2 are MNHEY and SVGAGI. This CDR3 has 14 amino acids. Trimming took 6 bases from V and 2 from J, leaving 14 bases between them. The CDR3 DNA is TGTGCCAGCAGGCGGACTACCCCAACCTACGAGCAGTACTTC. Residues: CASRRTTPTYEQYF.

V gene TRBV27 combines with J gene TRBJ2-7, with TRBD2 identical over 10 bases. The CDR3 loop spans 18 amino acids. The germline CDR1 and CDR2 sequences are MNHEY and SMNVEV (reference sequence). J lost 0 bases, V lost 6 bases, and 14 bases had no gene match. The CDR3 sequence is CASRVGLGLAPSSYEQYF. CDR3 in DNA: TGTGCCAGCAGAGTGGGATTGGGACTAGCGCCCAGCTCCTACGAGCAGTACTTC.

CDR3 loop: CASSLYGTSESYEQYF. The CDR3 nucleotides read TGTGCCAGCAGCTTATACGGGACTAGCGAATCCTACGAGCAGTACTTC. J is TRBJ2-7 and V is TRBV13; TRBD2 aligns across 10 bases. Germline values: CDR1 PRHDT, CDR2 FYEKMQ (reference sequence). The V gene end was trimmed by 2 bases and the J gene end by 1 base; junction bases not matched to a gene: 5. The CDR3 is 16 amino acids. Together with reference TRBV13 and TRBJ2-7, the CDR3 gives the full variable domain: AAGVIQSPRHLIKEKRETATLKCYPIPRHDTVYWYQQGPGQDPQFLISFYEKMQSDKGSIPDRFSAQQFSDYHSELNMSSLELGDSALYFCASSLYGTSESYEQYFGPGTRLTVT.

The J gene is TRBJ1-1, the V gene TRBV30; D is undetermined. Trimming shortened V by 0 bases and J by 5 bases, and 13 bases separated the two germline ends. The CDR3 is made up of 14 amino acids. Germline V gives CDR1 GTSNPN, CDR2 SVGIG (reference sequence). In nucleotides, the CDR3 is TGTGCCTGGAGTGTATTGGCAGGCTCTACTGAAGCTTTCTTT. Amino acids: CAWSVLAGSTEAFF. Combining the CDR3 with reference TRBV30 and TRBJ1-1 gives the whole variable domain SQTIHQWPATLVQPVGSPLSLECTVEGTSNPNLYWYRQAAGRGLQLLFYSVGIGQISSEVPQNLSASRPQDRQFILSSKKLLLSDSGFYLCAWSVLAGSTEAFFGQGTRLTVV.

The J gene is TRBJ1-1, the V gene TRBV7-3; 8 nucleotides align to TRBD1. CDR3 length: 15 amino acids. V shed 4 bases and J 4 bases; nucleotides not matched to a gene: 8. Germline values: CDR1 SGHTA, CDR2 FQGTGA. CDR3 nucleotide sequence: TGTGCCAGCAGCTCAAAGCCTGGACAGGGCACTGAAGCTTTCTTT. Its translation: CASSSKPGQGTEAFF.

V and J are TRBV19 and TRBJ1-5; D possibly corresponds to TRBD1 (5 bases). CDR1 and CDR2 from the germline V gene are LNHDA and SQIVND (reference sequence). This CDR3 has 12 amino acids. Deletions cut 9 bases from V and 8 bases from J, with 14 bases between. CDR3: CASRTSLEPQHF. DNA for the CDR3: TGTGCCAGCCGGACAAGTTTGGAGCCCCAGCATTTT.

As DNA, the CDR3 is TGTGCCAGCAGCTCTAAAAGGGGCACTGAAGCTTTCTTT. Amino acids: CASSSKRGTEAFF. The rearrangement links TRBV7-3 to TRBJ1-1; a weak D match, TRBD1 (5 bases). The germline V gene has CDR1 SGHTA and CDR2 FQGTGA. The CDR3 totals 13 residues. Trimming stripped 4 bases from V and 4 bases from J, with 10 bases between.

The V and J genes are TRBV28 and TRBJ1-1; TRBD1 matches at 7 bases. This CDR3 spans 14 amino acids. V dropped 6 bases and J dropped 4; count of bases not matched to a gene: 8. Per germline, CDR1 MDHEN and CDR2 SYDVKM. The CDR3 reads CASRLGGFGTEAFF. Here the CDR3 DNA reads TGTGCCAGCAGACTAGGGGGCTTCGGCACTGAAGCTTTCTTT.

The rearrangement uses TRBV2 and TRBJ2-1; TRBD2 matches 8 bases. V lost 4 bases to trimming and J lost 0 bases; unmatched junction nucleotides: 2. CDR1 and CDR2 (germline): SNHLY, FYNNEI. The CDR3 has 15 residues. CDR3 in amino acids: CASSGRGDSYNEQFF. CDR3 DNA sequence: TGTGCCAGCAGTGGGCGGGGGGACTCCTACAATGAGCAGTTCTTC.

This clone turned up a few times. In nucleotides, the CDR3 is TGTGCCACCTCTTATGCGGCTGAAGCTTTCTTT. The encoded protein is CATSYAAEAFF. The rearrangement links TRBV10-3 to TRBJ1-1, with D unclear. CDR1 and CDR2 (germline): ENHRY, SYGVKD. The V gene lost 10 bases and the J gene lost 6 bases, with 12 bases spanning the gap. This CDR3 comprises 11 residues.

The genes are TRBV5-1 and TRBJ2-3, with 10 bases that match TRBD1. In germline, CDR1 is SGHRS, CDR2 YFSETQ. This CDR3 contains 17 residues. With 4 bases clipped from V and 5 bases from J, the junction kept 13 bases outside the gene matches. The chain's CDR3 is CASSRGTGEGIGDTQYF. The CDR3 nucleotides are TGCGCCAGCAGCCGTGGGACAGGGGAAGGGATAGGAGATACGCAGTATTTT.

This clone was observed a handful of times. V gene TRBV27 combines with J gene TRBJ1-5, with D perhaps TRBD1 (5 bases). Germline CDR1 MNHEY, CDR2 SMNVEV (reference sequence). The V and J ends lost 6 bases and 3 bases respectively, with 12 bases between them. CDR3 length: 14 amino acids. The CDR3 reads CASSRDRNNQPQHF. In DNA, the CDR3 is TGTGCCAGCAGCCGTGACAGAAACAATCAGCCCCAGCATTTT.

This clone was seen once. The chain employs TRBV6-1 and TRBJ2-2; D call uncertain. CDR1 is MNHNS and CDR2 is SASEGT in the germline V gene. V lost 4 bases and J lost 0, with 6 bases in between. CDR3 size: 14 residues. As DNA, the CDR3 is TGTGCCAGCAGTGGCGGAACGAACACCGGGGAGCTGTTTTTT. Its translation: CASSGGTNTGELFF.

The genes are TRBV9 and TRBJ2-7; D is unresolved. This CDR3 spans 13 amino acids. Deletions cut 3 bases from V and 0 bases from J, with 7 bases between. Per the germline V gene, CDR1 is SGDLS and CDR2 is YYNGEE. Written as DNA, the CDR3 is TGTGCCAGCAGCGGACGGGTCTCCTACGAGCAGTACTTC. The encoded protein is CASSGRVSYEQYF.

CDR3 nucleotides: TGCGCCAGCAGTCCCACCCTGGACAGGGGGGATGAAAAACTGTTTTTT. Encoded protein: CASSPTLDRGDEKLFF. The chain combines TRBV10-2 with TRBJ1-4; 10 bases agree with TRBD1. Germline trimming cut 5 bases from V and 6 bases from J; bases unmatched to any gene: 9. Germline CDR1 and CDR2: WSHSY and SAAADI. This CDR3 is 16 amino acids long.

The chain combines TRBV9 with TRBJ1-2; D is perhaps TRBD1 (5 bases). The V end was cut by 2 bases, the J end by 7 bases, with 18 bases between. Germline V gene sequence: CDR1 SGDLS, CDR2 YYNGEE. The CDR3 has 15 residues. The CDR3 loop is CASSVLPGGEAGYTF. CDR3 nucleotides: TGTGCCAGCAGCGTTCTACCGGGGGGAGAGGCTGGCTACACCTTC. The variable domain in full, completed from reference TRBV9 and TRBJ1-2, reads DSGVTQTPKHLITATGQRVTLRCSPRSGDLSVYWYQQSLDQGLQFLIQYYNGEERAKGNILERFSAQQFPDLHSELNLSSLELGDSALYFCASSVLPGGEAGYTFGSGTRLTVV.

V is TRBV9 and J is TRBJ2-7, with D perhaps TRBD1 (6 bases). V dropped 0 bases and J dropped 5 bases, with 12 bases sitting between them. Germline assignment: CDR1 SGDLS and CDR2 YYNGEE. This CDR3 region has 14 residues. Here the CDR3 DNA reads TGTGCCAGCAGCGTAGCCCCAGGGGCCCACGAGCAGTACTTC. As protein: CASSVAPGAHEQYF.